This TCR beta chain derives from a study of shared clonotypes between healthy human individuals. Notes on this clone: Its matching antigen is unknown.

V was pared by 0 bases and J by 6 bases, with 9 bases between. Per the germline V gene, CDR1 is SGHDT and CDR2 is YYEEEE. The CDR3 sequence is 13 residues long. Broader study findings: Relative to their counterparts shared across all four donors, non-shared clonotypes exhibited diminished generation probabilities. Rarefaction indicated that sorted-subset sequencing remained incomplete although depth was large.

Adults of Caucasian background living in Nashville, Tennessee made up all donors. The protocol was immunoSEQ multiplex PCR, while the TCRdb copy is restricted to in-frame clones and leaves out a portion. This sample has about 2 million clones, with roughly 95% found just once. This TCR came from a man aged 18 to 29 in good health. The specimen was naive CD4+ T cells sorted from blood. Subset reported: CD45RA+ positively selected. This chain links TRBV5-6 with TRBJ1-1; no reliable D call. As DNA, the CDR3 is TGTGCCAGCAGCTTGGTACAGCCCGCTGAAGCTTTCTTT. Its protein is CASSLVQPAEAFF.